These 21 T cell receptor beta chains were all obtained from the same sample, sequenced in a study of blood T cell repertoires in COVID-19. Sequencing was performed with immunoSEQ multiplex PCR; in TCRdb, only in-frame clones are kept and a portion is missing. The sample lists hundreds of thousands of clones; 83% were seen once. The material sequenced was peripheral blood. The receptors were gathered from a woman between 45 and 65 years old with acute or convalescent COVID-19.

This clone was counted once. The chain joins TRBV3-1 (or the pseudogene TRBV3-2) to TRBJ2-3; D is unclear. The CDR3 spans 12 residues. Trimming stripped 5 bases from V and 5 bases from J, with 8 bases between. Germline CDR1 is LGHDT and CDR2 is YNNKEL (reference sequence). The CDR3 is CASSSFLDTQYF. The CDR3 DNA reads TGTGCCAGCAGCTCCTTCCTAGATACGCAGTATTTT.

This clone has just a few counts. The CDR3 DNA reads TGTGCCAGCAGTGAGTCGCCAGAGGGCACCGGGGAGCTGTTTTTT. Its protein product is CASSESPEGTGELFF. J is TRBJ2-2 and V is TRBV2; TRBD2 is a possible D gene (5 bases). With 3 bases removed from V and 4 bases from J, the gap between germline ends came to 12 bases. This CDR3 comprises 15 residues. Germline CDR1 reads SNHLY; CDR2 reads FYNNEI.

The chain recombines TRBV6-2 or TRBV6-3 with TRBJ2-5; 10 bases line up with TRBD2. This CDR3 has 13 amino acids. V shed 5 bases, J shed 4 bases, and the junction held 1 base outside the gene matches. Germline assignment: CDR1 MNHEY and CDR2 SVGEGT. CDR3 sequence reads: CASSRLAGETQYF. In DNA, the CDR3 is TGTGCCAGCAGTAGACTAGCGGGAGAGACCCAGTACTTC.

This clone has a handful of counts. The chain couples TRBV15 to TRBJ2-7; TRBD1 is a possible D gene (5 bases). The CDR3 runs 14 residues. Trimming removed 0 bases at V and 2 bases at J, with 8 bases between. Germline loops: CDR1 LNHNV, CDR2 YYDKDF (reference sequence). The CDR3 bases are TGTGCCACCAGCAGAGATCCAGGGCCCTACGAGCAGTACTTC. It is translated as CATSRDPGPYEQYF. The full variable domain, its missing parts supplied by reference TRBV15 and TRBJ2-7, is DAMVIQNPRYQVTQFGKPVTLSCSQTLNHNVMYWYQQKSSQAPKLLFHYYDKDFNNEADTPDNFQSRRPNTSFCFLDIRSPGLGDTAMYLCATSRDPGPYEQYFGPGTRLTVT.

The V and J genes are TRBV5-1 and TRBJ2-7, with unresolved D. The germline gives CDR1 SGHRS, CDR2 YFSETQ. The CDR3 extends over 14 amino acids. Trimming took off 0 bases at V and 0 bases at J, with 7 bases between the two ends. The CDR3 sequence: CASSLGVLSYEQYF. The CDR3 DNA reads TGCGCCAGCAGCTTGGGCGTTCTCTCCTACGAGCAGTACTTC. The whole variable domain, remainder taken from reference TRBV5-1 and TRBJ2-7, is KAGVTQTPRYLIKTRGQQVTLSCSPISGHRSVSWYQQTPGQGLQFLFEYFSETQRNKGNFPGRFSGRQFSNSRSEMNVSTLELGDSALYLCASSLGVLSYEQYFGPGTRLTVT.

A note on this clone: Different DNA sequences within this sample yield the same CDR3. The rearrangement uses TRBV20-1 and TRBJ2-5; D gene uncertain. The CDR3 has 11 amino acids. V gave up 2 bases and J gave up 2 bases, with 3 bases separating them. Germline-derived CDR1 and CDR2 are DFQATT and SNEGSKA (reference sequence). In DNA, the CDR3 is TGCAGTGCTAGACGGCAAGAGACCCAGTACTTC. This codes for CSARRQETQYF.

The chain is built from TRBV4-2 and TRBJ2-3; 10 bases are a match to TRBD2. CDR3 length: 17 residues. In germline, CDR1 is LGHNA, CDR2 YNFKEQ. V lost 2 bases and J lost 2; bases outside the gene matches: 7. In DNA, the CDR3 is TGTGCCAGCAGCCAAAGAGGACTAGCGGAAATCACAGATACGCAGTATTTT. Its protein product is CASSQRGLAEITDTQYF.

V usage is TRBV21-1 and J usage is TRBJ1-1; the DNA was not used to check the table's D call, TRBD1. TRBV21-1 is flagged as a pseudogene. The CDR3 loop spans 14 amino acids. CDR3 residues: CASSPLQGNTEAFF. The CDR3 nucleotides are TGTGCCAGCAGCCCACTCCAGGGAAACACTGAAGCTTTCTTT.

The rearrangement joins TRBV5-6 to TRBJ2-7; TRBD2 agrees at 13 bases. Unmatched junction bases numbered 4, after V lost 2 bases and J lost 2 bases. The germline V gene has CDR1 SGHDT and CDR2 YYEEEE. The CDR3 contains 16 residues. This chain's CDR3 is CASSFRTSGRTYEQYF. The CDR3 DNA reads TGTGCCAGCAGCTTCCGGACTAGCGGGAGAACCTACGAGCAGTACTTC.

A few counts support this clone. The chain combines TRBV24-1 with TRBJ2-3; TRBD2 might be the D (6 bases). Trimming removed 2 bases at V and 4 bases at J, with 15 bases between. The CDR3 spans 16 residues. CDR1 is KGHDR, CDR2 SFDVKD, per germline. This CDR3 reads CATSDSHPGSPDTQYF. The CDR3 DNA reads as TGTGCCACCAGTGATTCACACCCCGGGAGCCCAGATACGCAGTATTTT.

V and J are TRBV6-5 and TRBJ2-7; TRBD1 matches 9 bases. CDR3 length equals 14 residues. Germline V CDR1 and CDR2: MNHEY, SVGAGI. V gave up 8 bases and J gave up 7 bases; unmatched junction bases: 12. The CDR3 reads CASLGGTGFREQYF. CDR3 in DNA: TGTGCCAGCCTGGGAGGGACAGGGTTCAGGGAGCAGTACTTC.

The CDR3 coding sequence is TGTGCCAGCACCGGACATTCCTCATACGAGCAGTACTTC. This sequence encodes CASTGHSSYEQYF. This chain links TRBV6-6 with TRBJ2-7, with TRBD1 as a possible D gene (5 bases). With 7 bases removed from V and 4 bases from J, the gap between germline ends came to 14 bases. The CDR3 extends over 13 amino acids. From germline, CDR1 is MNHNY and CDR2 SVGAGI (reference sequence).

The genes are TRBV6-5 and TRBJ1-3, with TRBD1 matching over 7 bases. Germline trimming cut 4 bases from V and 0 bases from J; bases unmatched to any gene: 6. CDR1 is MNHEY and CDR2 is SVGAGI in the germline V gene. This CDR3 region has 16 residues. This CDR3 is CASSSLTGRSGNTIYF. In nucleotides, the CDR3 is TGTGCCAGCAGTTCACTGACAGGGCGCTCTGGAAACACCATATATTTT.

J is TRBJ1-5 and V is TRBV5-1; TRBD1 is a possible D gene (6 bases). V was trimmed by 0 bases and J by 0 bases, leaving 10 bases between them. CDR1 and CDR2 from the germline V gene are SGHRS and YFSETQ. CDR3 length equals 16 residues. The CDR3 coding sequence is TGCGCCAGCAGCTTGGTGTCAGGGGATAGCAATCAGCCCCAGCATTTT. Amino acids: CASSLVSGDSNQPQHF.

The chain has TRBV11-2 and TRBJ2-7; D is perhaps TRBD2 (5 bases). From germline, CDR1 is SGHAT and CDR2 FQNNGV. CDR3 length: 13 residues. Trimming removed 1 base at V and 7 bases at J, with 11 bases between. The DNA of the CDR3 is TGTGCCAGCAGCTTAGGGCTAACGGGGGAGCAGTACTTC. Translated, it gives CASSLGLTGEQYF. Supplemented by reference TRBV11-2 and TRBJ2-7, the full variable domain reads EAGVAQSPRYKIIEKRQSVAFWCNPISGHATLYWYQQILGQGPKLLIQFQNNGVVDDSQLPKDRFSAERLKGVDSTLKIQPAKLEDSAVYLCASSLGLTGEQYFGPGTRLTVT.

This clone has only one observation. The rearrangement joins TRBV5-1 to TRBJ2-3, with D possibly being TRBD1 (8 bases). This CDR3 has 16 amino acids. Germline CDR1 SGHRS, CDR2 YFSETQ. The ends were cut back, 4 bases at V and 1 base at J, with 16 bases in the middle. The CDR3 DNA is TGCGCCAGCAGCGCTTACAGGGGGAGGGGCACAGATACGCAGTATTTT. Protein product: CASSAYRGRGTDTQYF.

This CDR3 is CASSSTTGADIQYF. The CDR3 DNA follows: TGTGCCAGCAGCTCAACGACAGGGGCGGACATTCAGTACTTC. This sequence joins TRBV5-5 and TRBJ2-4, with TRBD1 matching over 8 bases. The trim removed 3 bases at V and 8 bases at J, leaving 7 bases unmatched. CDR1 is SGHKS and CDR2 is YYEKEE in the germline V gene (reference sequence). The CDR3 totals 14 residues.

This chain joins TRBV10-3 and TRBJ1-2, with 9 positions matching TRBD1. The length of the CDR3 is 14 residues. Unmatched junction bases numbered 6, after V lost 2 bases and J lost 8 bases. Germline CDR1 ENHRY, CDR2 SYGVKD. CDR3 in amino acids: CAISEPGQGKGYTF. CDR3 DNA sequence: TGTGCCATCAGTGAGCCGGGACAGGGTAAGGGCTACACCTTC.

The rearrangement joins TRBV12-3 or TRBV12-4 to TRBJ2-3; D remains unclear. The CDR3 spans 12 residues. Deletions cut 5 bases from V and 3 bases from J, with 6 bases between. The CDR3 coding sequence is TGTGCCAGCAGTCCCAGGACAGATACGCAGTATTTT. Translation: CASSPRTDTQYF.

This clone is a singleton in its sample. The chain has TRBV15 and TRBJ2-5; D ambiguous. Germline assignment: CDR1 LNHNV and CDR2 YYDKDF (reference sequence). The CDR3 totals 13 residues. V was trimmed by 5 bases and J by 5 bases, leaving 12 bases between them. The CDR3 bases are TGTGCCACCAGCCCCCACCCCCGGGAGACCCAGTACTTC. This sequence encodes CATSPHPRETQYF.

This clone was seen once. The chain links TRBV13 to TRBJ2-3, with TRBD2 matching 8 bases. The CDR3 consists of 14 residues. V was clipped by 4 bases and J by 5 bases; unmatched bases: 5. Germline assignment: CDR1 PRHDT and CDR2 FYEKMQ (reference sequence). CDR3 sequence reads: CASSYGLAGDTQYF. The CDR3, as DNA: TGTGCCAGCAGCTATGGACTAGCCGGAGATACGCAGTATTTT.